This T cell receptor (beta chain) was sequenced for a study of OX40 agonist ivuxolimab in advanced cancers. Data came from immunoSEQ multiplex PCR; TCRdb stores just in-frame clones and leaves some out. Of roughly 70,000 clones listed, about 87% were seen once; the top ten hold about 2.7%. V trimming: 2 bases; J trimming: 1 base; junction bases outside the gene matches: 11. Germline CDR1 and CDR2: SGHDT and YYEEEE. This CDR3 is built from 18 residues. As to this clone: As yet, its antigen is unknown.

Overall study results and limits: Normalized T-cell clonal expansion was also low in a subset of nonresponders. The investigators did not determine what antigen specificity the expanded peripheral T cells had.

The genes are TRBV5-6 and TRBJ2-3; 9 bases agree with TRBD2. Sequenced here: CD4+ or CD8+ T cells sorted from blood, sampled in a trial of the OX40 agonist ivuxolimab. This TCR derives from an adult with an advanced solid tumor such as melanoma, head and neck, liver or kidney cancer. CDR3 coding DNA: TGTGCCAGCAGCTTACCGGGACTAGCAGTGAGGGGCACAGATACGCAGTATTTT. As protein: CASSLPGLAVRGTDTQYF.